The rows below give T cell receptor beta chains drawn from one sample of a study of T cells after somatic rescue of genetic block. Repertoires were generated with immunoSEQ multiplex PCR, while TCRdb's copy carries only in-frame clones and drops some. The sample yields under 15,000 clones, about 69% seen once. Input material: peripheral blood mononuclear cells (PBMCs). Receptor source: a boy aged 5-17 years. CDR3s include the opening cysteine and the closing phenylalanine or tryptophan. D genes are given only for firm matches. Part of the rows lack a size; the others show once, few, many or a class for expanded clones.

TRBD2	19	TRBV28	TRBJ2-1	NA	CASSLPTVPGLEDYNEQFF	TGTGCCAGCAGCCTGCCCACCGTACCGGGACTAGAGGACTACAATGAGCAGTTCTTC
TRBD1	17	TRBV18	TRBJ1-2	NA	CASSQPGQGISNYGYTF	TGTGCCAGCTCACAACCGGGACAGGGCATTTCTAACTATGGCTACACCTTC
TRBD1	14	TRBV2	TRBJ2-7	few	CASSKQTGNYEQYF	TGTGCCAGCTCCAAACAGACAGGGAACTACGAGCAGTACTTC
TRBD2	15	TRBV9	TRBJ2-3	NA	CASGPGSGTTDTQYF	TGTGCCAGCGGCCCAGGGAGCGGGACCACAGATACGCAGTATTTT
TRBD2	14	TRBV9	TRBJ2-7	NA	CASSGLAGGAEQYF	TGTGCCAGCAGCGGCCTAGCGGGAGGAGCCGAGCAGTACTTC
NA	14	TRBV6-1	TRBJ2-3	few	CASMLTALTDTQYF	TGTGCCAGCATGCTCACCGCCCTCACAGATACGCAGTATTTT
NA	17	TRBV19	TRBJ1-1	NA	CASSIDYRGGVNTEAFF	TGTGCCAGTAGTATAGATTATCGCGGCGGGGTGAACACTGAAGCTTTCTTT
NA	8	TRBV2	TRBJ1-2	NA	CASNGYTF	TGTGCCAGCAATGGCTACACCTTC
TRBD1	15	TRBV19	TRBJ1-1	NA	CASSIVNRGVTEAFF	TGTGCCAGTAGTATAGTGAACAGGGGGGTAACTGAAGCTTTCTTT
NA	15	TRBV5-5	TRBJ2-1	NA	CASSLRAVLQGEQFF	TGTGCCAGCAGCTTGAGGGCAGTGTTACAGGGTGAGCAGTTCTTC
TRBD1	15	TRBV7-8	TRBJ1-6	NA	CASSLEGTGSSPLHF	TGTGCCAGCAGCTTAGAGGGGACAGGGTCCTCACCCCTCCACTTT
NA	14	TRBV5-1	TRBJ2-7	NA	CASSLGVGPYEQYF	TGCGCCAGCAGCTTGGGAGTCGGCCCCTACGAGCAGTACTTC
NA	15	TRBV9	TRBJ2-7	NA	CASSVGPSSGVEQYF	TGTGCCAGCAGCGTAGGCCCTAGCTCCGGGGTGGAGCAGTACTTC
TRBD2	15	TRBV7-3	TRBJ2-3	NA	CASSRAGGPTDTQYF	TGTGCCAGCAGCAGAGCGGGAGGGCCGACAGATACGCAGTATTTT
NA	15	TRBV2	TRBJ1-6	few	CASSAGSSYNSPLHF	TGTGCCAGCAGTGCAGGGAGCTCCTATAATTCACCCCTCCACTTT
TRBD2	17	TRBV9	TRBJ2-1	NA	CASSVAPPGGSYNEQFF	TGTGCCAGCAGCGTTGCCCCACCGGGGGGCTCCTACAATGAGCAGTTCTTC
NA	15	TRBV5-6	TRBJ1-1	medium-sized	CASSFRRGMNTEAFF	TGTGCCAGCAGCTTCAGGAGAGGAATGAACACTGAAGCTTTCTTT
NA	12	TRBV30	TRBJ1-3	NA	CAWSVGGNTIYF	TGTGCCTGGAGTGTAGGTGGAAACACCATATATTTT
NA	13	TRBV30	TRBJ2-3	NA	CAWSVSSVDTQYF	TGTGCCTGGAGTGTCTCTAGCGTTGATACGCAGTATTTT
NA	16	TRBV30	TRBJ2-7	NA	CAWSLPGPEYGNEQYF	TGTGCCTGGAGTCTACCGGGACCGGAGTACGGAAACGAGCAGTACTTC
TRBD2	15	TRBV11-3	TRBJ2-1	NA	CASSPGRRSYNEQFF	TGTGCCAGCAGCCCCGGGAGGCGTTCCTACAATGAGCAGTTCTTC
NA	16	TRBV5-1	TRBJ1-1	once	CASSLGQLLMNTEAFF	TGCGCCAGCAGCTTGGGACAGCTCTTAATGAACACTGAAGCTTTCTTT
NA	11	TRBV7-9	TRBJ2-7	NA	CASSLEYEQYF	TGTGCCAGCAGCTTAGAGTACGAGCAGTACTTC
NA	16	TRBV5-1	TRBJ2-2	NA	CASSLINQGNTGELFF	TGCGCCAGCAGCTTGATTAACCAGGGCAACACCGGGGAGCTGTTTTTT
TRBD1	13	TRBV19	TRBJ1-2	NA	CASVSRDRVGYTF	TGTGCCAGTGTTTCACGCGACAGGGTTGGCTACACCTTC
TRBD1	14	TRBV7-9	TRBJ1-1	NA	CASSLDRGETEAFF	TGTGCCAGCAGCCTGGACAGGGGGGAGACTGAAGCTTTCTTT
TRBD1	17	TRBV19	TRBJ2-5	NA	CASSIPPDRGRTETQYF	TGTGCCAGTAGTATCCCCCCCGACAGGGGGCGTACGGAGACCCAGTACTTC
TRBD2	19	TRBV10-3	TRBJ2-3	NA	CAISANPPGTSRGVHTQYF	TGTGCCATCAGTGCGAACCCCCCCGGGACTAGCAGAGGGGTACATACGCAGTATTTT